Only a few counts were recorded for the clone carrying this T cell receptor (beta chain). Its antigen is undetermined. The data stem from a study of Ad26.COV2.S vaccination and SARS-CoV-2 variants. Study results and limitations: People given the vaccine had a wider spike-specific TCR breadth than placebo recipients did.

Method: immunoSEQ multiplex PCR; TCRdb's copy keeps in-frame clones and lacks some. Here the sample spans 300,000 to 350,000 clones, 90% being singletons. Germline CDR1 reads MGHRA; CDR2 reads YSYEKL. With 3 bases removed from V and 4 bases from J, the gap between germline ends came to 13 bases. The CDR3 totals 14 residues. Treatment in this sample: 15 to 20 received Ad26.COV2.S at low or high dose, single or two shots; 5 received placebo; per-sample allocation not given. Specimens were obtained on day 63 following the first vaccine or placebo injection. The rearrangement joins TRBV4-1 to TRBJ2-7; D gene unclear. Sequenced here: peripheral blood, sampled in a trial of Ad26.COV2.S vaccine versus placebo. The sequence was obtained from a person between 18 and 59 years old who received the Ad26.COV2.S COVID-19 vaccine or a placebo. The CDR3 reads CASSQPSHRYEQYF. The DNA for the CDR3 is TGCGCCAGCAGCCAGCCATCCCATAGGTACGAGCAGTACTTC.